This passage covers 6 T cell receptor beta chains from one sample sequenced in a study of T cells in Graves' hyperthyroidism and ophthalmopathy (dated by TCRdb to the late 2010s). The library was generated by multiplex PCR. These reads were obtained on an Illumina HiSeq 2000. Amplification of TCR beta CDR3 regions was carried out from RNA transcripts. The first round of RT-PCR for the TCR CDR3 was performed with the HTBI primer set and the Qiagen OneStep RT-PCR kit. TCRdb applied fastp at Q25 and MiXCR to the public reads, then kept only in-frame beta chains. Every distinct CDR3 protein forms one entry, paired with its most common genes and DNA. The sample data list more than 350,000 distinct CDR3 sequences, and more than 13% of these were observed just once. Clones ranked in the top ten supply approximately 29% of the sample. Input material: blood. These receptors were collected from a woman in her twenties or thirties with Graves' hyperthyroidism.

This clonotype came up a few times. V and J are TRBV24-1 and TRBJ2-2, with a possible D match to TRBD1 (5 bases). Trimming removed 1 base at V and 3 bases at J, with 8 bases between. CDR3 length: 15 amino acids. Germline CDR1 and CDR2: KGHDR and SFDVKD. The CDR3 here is CATSDFQGYTGELFF. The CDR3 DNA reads TGTGCCACCAGTGATTTCCAGGGTTACACCGGGGAGCTGTTTTTT.

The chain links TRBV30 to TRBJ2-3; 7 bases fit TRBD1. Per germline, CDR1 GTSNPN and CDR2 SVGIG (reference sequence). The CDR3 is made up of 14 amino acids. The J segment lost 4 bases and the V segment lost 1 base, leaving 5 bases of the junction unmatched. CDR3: CAWSAQRGPDTQYF. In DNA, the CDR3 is TGTGCCTGGAGTGCGCAAAGGGGGCCAGATACGCAGTATTTT.

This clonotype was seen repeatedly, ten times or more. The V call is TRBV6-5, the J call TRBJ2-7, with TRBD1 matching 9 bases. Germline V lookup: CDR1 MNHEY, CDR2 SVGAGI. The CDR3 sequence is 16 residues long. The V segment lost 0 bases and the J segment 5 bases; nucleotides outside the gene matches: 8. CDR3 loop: CASSYSNRGLGDEQYF. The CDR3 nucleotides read TGTGCCAGCAGTTACTCGAACAGGGGGCTCGGGGACGAGCAGTACTTC.

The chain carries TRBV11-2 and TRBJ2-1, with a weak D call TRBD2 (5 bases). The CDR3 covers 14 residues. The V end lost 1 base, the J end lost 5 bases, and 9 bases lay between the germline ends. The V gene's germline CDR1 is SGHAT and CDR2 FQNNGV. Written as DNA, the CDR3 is TGTGCCAGCAGCTTAGTCACTAGAAACAATGAGCAGTTCTTC. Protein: CASSLVTRNNEQFF.

CDR3 amino acids: CASMRGSWVTEAFF. The CDR3 region has the DNA TGTGCCAGCATGAGAGGAAGTTGGGTCACTGAAGCTTTCTTT. The rearrangement uses TRBV27 and TRBJ1-1; D call uncertain. The germline CDR1 and CDR2 sequences are MNHEY and SMNVEV (reference sequence). The germline V and J ends were trimmed by 7 bases and 4 bases, with 16 bases remaining between them. The CDR3 runs to 14 residues.

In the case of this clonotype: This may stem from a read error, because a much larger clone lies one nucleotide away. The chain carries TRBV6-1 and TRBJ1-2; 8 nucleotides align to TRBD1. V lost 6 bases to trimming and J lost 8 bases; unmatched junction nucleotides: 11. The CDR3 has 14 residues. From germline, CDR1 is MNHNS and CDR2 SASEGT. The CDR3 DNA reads TGTGCCAGCAGAGGACAGGGCTCCTCATTCGGCTACACCTTC. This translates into CASRGQGSSFGYTF.